This T cell receptor (beta chain) was recovered during a study of shared T cell receptors in the human thymus. CDR1 is SGHVS, CDR2 FQNEAQ, per germline. V shed 1 base and J shed 3 bases, with 11 bases lying between them. The length of the CDR3 is 15 residues. A few counts support this clone. The method was immunoSEQ multiplex PCR; TCRdb's version includes in-frame clones alone and lacks a portion of them. The sample lists around 65,000 clones; about 96% were seen once. The TCR was taken from a human donor. The V and J genes are TRBV7-8 and TRBJ2-3; D perhaps matches TRBD2 (7 bases). Sequenced material: thymocytes. Here the CDR3 reads CASSLGGGRTDTQYF. CDR3 sequence (DNA): TGTGCCAGCAGCTTAGGGGGGGGGCGGACAGATACGCAGTATTTT. Looking up the rest from reference TRBV7-8 and TRBJ2-3 gives the full variable domain: GAGVSQSPRYKVAKRGQDVALRCDPISGHVSLFWYQQALGQGPEFLTYFQNEAQLDKSGLPSDRFFAERPEGSVSTLKIQRTQQEDSAVYLCASSLGGGRTDTQYFGPGTRLTVL.